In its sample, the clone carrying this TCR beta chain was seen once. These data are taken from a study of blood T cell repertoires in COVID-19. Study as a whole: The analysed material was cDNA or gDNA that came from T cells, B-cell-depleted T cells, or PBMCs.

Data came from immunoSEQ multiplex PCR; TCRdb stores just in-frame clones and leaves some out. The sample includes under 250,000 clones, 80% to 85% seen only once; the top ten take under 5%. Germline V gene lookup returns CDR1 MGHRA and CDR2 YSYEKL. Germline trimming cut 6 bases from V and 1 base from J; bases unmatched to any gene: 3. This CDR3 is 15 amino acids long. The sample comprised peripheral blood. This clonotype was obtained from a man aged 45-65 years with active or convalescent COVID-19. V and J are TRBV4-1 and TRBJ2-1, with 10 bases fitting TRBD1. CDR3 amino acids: CASRWDRGSYNEQFF. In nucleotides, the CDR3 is TGCGCCAGCAGATGGGACAGGGGATCCTACAATGAGCAGTTCTTC.